This TCR beta chain appears in the sequencing data of a study of OX40 agonist ivuxolimab in advanced cancers. Study at large: The study reported partial responses in three patients: one hepatocellular carcinoma, two cutaneous melanoma.

On cycle 4 day 1 and cycle 7 day 1, as well as at baseline, blood was sampled. On this clone: No antigen is known for it.

This CDR3 has 16 amino acids. CDR1 is SGHDT and CDR2 is YYEEEE in the germline V gene. The V end lost 6 bases, the J end lost 3 bases, and 16 bases lay between the germline ends. General study results and limits: Expanded clones were, on average, more numerous among CD8+ T cells than CD4+.

The method was immunoSEQ multiplex PCR; TCRdb's version includes in-frame clones alone and lacks a portion of them. The sample shows around 100,000 clones, 85% to 90% of them seen only once. The sequence derives from an adult with an advanced solid tumor such as melanoma, head and neck, liver or kidney cancer. Sequencing used CD4+ or CD8+ T cells sorted from blood, obtained in a trial of the OX40 agonist ivuxolimab. The rearrangement uses TRBV5-6 and TRBJ1-6; unclear D gene. CDR3 coding DNA: TGTGCCAGCACTGGCCACAGTTTCGTCTATAATTCACCCCTCCACTTT. Translating it yields CASTGHSFVYNSPLHF.